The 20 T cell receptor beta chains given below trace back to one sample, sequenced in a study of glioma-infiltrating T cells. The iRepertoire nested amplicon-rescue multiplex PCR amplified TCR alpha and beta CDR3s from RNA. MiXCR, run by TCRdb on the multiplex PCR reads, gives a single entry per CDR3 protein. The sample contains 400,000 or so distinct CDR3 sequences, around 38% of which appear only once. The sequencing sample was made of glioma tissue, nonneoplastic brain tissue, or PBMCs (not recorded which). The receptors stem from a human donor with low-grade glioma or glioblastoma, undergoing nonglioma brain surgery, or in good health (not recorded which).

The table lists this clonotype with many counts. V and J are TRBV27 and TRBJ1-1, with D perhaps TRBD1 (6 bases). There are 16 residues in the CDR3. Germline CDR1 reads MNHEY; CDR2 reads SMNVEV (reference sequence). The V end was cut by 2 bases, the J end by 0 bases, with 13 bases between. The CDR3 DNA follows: TGTGCCAGCAGTTTACTGATTGGGGGCCTGAACACTGAAGCTTTCTTT. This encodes CASSLLIGGLNTEAFF.

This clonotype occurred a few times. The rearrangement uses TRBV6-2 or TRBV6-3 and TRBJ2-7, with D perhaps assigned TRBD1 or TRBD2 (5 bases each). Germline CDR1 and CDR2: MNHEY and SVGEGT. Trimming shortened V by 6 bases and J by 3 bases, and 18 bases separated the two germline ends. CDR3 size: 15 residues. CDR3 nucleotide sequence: TGTGCCAGCAGCCCCTGGGGGTTAGCAAGCTACGAGCAGTACTTC. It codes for CASSPWGLASYEQYF.

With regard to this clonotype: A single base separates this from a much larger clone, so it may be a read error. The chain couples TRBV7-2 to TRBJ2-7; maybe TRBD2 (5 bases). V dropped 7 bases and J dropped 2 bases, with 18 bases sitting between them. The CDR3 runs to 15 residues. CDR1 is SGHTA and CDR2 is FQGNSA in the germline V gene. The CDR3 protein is CASIRAGQETYEQYF. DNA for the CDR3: TGTGCCAGCATCCGCGCGGGTCAGGAAACCTACGAGCAGTACTTC.

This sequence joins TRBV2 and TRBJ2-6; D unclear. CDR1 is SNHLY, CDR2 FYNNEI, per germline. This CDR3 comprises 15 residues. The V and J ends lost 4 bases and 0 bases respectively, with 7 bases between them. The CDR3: CASSGTVSGANVLTF. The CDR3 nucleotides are TGTGCCAGCAGTGGGACGGTCTCTGGGGCCAACGTCCTGACTTTC.

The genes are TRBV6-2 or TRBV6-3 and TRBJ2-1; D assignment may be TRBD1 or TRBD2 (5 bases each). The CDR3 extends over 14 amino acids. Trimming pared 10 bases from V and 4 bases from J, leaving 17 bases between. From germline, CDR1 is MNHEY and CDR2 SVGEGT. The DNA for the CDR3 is TGTGCCACCACCGGGACGGACGAATACAATGAGCAGTTCTTC. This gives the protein CATTGTDEYNEQFF.

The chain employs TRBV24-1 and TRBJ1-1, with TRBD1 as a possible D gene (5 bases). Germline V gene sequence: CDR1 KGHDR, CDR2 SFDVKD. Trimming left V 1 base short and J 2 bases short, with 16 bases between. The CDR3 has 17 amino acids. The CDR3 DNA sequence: TGTGCCACCAGTGATTTTCTCTGGGGGTCGACCAACACTGAAGCTTTCTTT. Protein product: CATSDFLWGSTNTEAFF.

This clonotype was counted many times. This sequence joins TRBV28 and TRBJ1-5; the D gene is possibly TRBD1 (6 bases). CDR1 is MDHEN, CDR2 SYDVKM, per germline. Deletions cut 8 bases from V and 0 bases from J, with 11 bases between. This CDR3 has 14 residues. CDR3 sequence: CASVGQTSNQPQHF. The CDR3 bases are TGTGCCAGCGTCGGACAGACTAGCAATCAGCCCCAGCATTTT.

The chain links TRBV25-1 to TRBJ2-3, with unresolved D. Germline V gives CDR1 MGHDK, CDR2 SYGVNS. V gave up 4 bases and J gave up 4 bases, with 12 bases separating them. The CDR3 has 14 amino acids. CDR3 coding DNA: TGTGCCAGCAGTGCAACCATGGGTGCAGATACGCAGTATTTT. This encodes CASSATMGADTQYF.

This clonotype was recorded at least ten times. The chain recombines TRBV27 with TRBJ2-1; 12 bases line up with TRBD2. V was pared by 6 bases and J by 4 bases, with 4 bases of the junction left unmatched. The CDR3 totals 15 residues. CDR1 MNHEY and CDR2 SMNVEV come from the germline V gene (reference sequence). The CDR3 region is CASRLLAGGYNEQFF. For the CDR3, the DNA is TGTGCCAGCAGATTACTAGCGGGAGGTTACAATGAGCAGTTCTTC.

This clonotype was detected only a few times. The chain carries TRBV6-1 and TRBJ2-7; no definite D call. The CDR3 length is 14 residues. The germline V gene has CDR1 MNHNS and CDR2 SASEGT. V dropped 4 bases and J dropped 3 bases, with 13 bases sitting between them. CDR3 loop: CASSAGRYYYEQYF. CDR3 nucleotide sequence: TGTGCCAGCAGTGCCGGCCGGTACTACTACGAGCAGTACTTC.

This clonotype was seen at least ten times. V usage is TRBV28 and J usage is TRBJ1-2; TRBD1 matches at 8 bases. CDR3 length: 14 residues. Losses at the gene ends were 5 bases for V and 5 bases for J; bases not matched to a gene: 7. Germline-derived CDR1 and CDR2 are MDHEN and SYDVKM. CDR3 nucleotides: TGTGCCAGCAGTCTCGGACAGGGACCTTATGGCTACACCTTC. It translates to CASSLGQGPYGYTF.

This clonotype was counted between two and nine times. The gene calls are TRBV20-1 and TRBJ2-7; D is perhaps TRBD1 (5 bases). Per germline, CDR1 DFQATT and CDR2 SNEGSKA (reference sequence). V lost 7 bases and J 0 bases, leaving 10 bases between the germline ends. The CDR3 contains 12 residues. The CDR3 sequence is CSVAQDSYEQYF. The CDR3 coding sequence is TGCAGTGTTGCACAGGACTCCTACGAGCAGTACTTC.

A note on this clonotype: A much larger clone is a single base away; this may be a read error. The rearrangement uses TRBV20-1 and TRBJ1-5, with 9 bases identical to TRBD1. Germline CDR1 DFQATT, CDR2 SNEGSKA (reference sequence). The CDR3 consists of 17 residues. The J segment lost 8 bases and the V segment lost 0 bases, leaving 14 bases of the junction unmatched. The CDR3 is CSARDKDRGFRNKPQHF. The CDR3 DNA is TGCAGTGCTAGAGATAAGGACAGGGGATTCCGGAATAAGCCCCAGCATTTT.

The CDR3 protein is CASSNTQGVYEQYF. DNA of the CDR3: TGTGCCAGCTCCAACACTCAAGGGGTCTACGAGCAGTACTTC. The genes are TRBV18 and TRBJ2-7; maybe TRBD1 (5 bases). The germline V and J ends were trimmed by 6 bases and 3 bases, with 15 bases remaining between them. This CDR3 region has 14 residues. From germline, CDR1 is KGHSH and CDR2 LQKENI.

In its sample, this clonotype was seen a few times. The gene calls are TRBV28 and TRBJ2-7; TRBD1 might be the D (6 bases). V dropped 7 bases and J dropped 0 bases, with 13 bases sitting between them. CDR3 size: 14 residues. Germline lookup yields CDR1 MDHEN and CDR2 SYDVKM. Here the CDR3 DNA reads TGTGCCAGCACCCGACAGGATAGCTCCTACGAGCAGTACTTC. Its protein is CASTRQDSSYEQYF.

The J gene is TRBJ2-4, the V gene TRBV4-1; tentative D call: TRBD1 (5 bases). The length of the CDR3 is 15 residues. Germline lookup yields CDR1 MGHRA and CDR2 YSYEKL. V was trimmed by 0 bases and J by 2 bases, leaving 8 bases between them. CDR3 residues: CASSQEAGTKNIQYF. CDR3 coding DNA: TGCGCCAGCAGCCAAGAGGCAGGGACCAAAAACATTCAGTACTTC.

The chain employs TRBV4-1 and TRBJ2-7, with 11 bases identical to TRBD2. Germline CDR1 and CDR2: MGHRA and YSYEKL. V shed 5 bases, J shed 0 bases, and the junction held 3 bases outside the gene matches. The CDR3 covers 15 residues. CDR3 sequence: CASSNGLAGSYEQYF. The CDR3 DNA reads TGCGCCAGCAGCAATGGACTAGCGGGCTCCTACGAGCAGTACTTC.

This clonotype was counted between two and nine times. CDR3 residues: CASSTQGHQETQYF. The DNA of the CDR3 is TGCGCCAGCAGTACCCAGGGCCACCAAGAGACCCAGTACTTC. The chain uses TRBV5-1 and TRBJ2-5, with D possibly TRBD1 on 5 matching bases. This CDR3 spans 14 amino acids. Germline CDR1 and CDR2: SGHRS and YFSETQ. V lost 5 bases to trimming and J lost 0 bases, with 11 bases between them.

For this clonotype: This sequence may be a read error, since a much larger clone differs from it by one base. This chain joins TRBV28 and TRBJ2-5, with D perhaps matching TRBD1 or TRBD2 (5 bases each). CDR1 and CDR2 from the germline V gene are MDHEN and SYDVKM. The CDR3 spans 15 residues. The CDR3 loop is CASSLSRGETETKYF. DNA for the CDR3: TGTGCCAGCAGTTTATCCCGGGGCGAAACAGAGACCAAGTACTTC.

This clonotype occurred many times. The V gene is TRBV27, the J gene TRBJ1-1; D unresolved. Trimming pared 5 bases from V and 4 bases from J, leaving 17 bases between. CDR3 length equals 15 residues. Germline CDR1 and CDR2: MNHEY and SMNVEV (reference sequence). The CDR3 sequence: CASSPFMRVGTEAFF. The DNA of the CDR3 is TGTGCCAGCAGTCCTTTCATGAGGGTGGGCACTGAAGCTTTCTTT.